This T cell receptor beta chain was found in a study of blood T cell repertoires in COVID-19. The repertoire was sequenced with immunoSEQ multiplex PCR; TCRdb's copy has only in-frame clones and lacks some. The sample comprises roughly 310,000 clones, around nine tenths of which are singletons, and approximately 9.8% rests with the top ten. CDR3 size: 18 residues. Germline values: CDR1 LGHNA, CDR2 YSLEER. V lost 1 base to trimming and J lost 2 bases, with 21 bases between them. Participants were placed into cohorts based on the clinical history they reported. Recovered status applied to Cohort 3 donors who had two consecutive negative PCRs. It also applied to those with clearance or with symptom resolution.

The rearrangement uses TRBV4-3 and TRBJ2-7; possible D gene TRBD2, 7 bases. Sequenced material: PBMCs or T cells enriched from blood (not recorded which). The receptor was derived from a woman in her 40s who had recovered from COVID-19. CDR3 coding DNA: TGCGCCAGCAGCCAAGGTTTTTCGGGGGGCATTACGACCTACGAGCAGTACTTC. This codes for CASSQGFSGGITTYEQYF.